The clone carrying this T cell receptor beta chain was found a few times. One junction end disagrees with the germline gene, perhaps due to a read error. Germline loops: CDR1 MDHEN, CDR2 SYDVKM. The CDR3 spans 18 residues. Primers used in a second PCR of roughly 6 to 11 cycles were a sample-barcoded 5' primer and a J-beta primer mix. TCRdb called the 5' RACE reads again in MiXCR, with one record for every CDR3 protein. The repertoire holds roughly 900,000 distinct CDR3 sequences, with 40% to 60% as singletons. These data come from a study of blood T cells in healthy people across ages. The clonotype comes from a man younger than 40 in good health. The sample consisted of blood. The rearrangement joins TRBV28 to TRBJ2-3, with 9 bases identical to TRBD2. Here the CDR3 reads CASSSAIAGVRRTDTQYF. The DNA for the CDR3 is TGTGCCAGTAGTTCCGCGATAGCGGGGGTAAGGCGCACAGATACGCAGTATTTT.